This T cell receptor (beta chain) was recovered during a study of OX40 agonist ivuxolimab in advanced cancers. For the study at large: Enrollees could have had prior anti-PD-1, anti-PD-L1 or anti-CTLA-4 therapy, which around 40% had received. General study points: Among patients with partial responses at 0.1-3.0 mg/kg, clonal expansion was among the lowest.

Sequencing used immunoSEQ multiplex PCR; TCRdb keeps in-frame clones, though not all of them. The sample records roughly 88,000 clones, about 89% being singletons. The germline gives CDR1 MNHNS, CDR2 SASEGT. The CDR3 is made up of 13 amino acids. The V end was cut by 6 bases, the J end by 3 bases, with 11 bases between. In regard to this clone: The target antigen is unknown.

This chain joins TRBV6-1 and TRBJ1-1; no definite D call. The input for sequencing was CD4+ or CD8+ T cells sorted from blood, taken in a trial of the OX40 agonist ivuxolimab. The source is an adult with an advanced solid tumor such as melanoma, head and neck, liver or kidney cancer. The CDR3 region is CASRRKVDTEAFF. The CDR3 DNA sequence: TGTGCCAGCAGACGCAAGGTGGACACTGAAGCTTTCTTT.